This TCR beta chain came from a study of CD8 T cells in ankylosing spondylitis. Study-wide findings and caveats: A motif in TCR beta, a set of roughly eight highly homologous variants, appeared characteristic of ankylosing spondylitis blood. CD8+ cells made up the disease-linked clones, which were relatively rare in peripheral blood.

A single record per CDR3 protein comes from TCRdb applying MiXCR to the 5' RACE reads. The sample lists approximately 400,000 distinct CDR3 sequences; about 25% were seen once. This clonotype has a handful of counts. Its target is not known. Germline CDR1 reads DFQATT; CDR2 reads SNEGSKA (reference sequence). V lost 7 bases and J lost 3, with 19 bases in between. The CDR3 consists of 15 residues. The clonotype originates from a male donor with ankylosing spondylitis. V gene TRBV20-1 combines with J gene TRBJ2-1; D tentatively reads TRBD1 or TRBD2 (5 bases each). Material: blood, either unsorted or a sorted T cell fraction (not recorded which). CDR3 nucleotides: TGCAGTGTGGCTGGGGCTAGCACCGACTACAATGAGCAGTTCTTC. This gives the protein CSVAGASTDYNEQFF.